Listed here is a single T cell receptor beta chain. The sample comes from a study of blood T cell repertoires in COVID-19. For the study at large: Samples of COVID-19 (acute and convalescent) were obtained from the United States, Italy and Spain. Nucleic acid was either cDNA or gDNA, and it came from T cells, B-cell-depleted T cells, or PBMCs.

In the study's own analysis: Amplification of reference gene primers was used by the study to estimate nucleated cell counts. This table comes from immunoSEQ multiplex PCR, and its TCRdb copy is limited to in-frame clones, with some not included. V and J calls and clone size are as listed in that table; D and trimming were resolved from the DNA. Among some 96,000 clones, 65% to 90% were seen once, and the ten largest hold over 1.5%. With 5 bases clipped from V and 6 bases from J, the junction kept 6 bases outside the gene matches. The germline CDR1 and CDR2 sequences are MDHEN and SYDVKM. This CDR3 spans 13 amino acids.

This TCR derives from an elderly man with acute or convalescent COVID-19. The chain combines TRBV28 with TRBJ1-2, with TRBD1 matching 7 bases. The sequencing sample was made of peripheral blood. The chain's CDR3 is CASSRTGLHGYTF. Here the CDR3 DNA reads TGTGCCAGCAGTCGGACAGGTTTACATGGCTACACCTTC.